The rows below give T cell receptor beta chains drawn from one sample of a study of cytomegalovirus exposure and HLA in healthy donors. Produced via immunoSEQ multiplex PCR; TCRdb's table is partial and in-frame only. The table includes 150,000 to 200,000 clones, around 79% detected once. Sequenced sample: PBMCs. All receptors derive from a woman aged 50 to 60 in good health and CMV-seropositive. Both conserved end residues are part of each CDR3. The D gene is left open where the match is weak. Some rows have no size entry. The others give once, few or many, or a class for an expanded clone.

d_call: NA; j_call: TRBJ2-7; v_call: TRBV30; clone_size: NA; cdr3_aa: CAWSRSFTGVYEQYF; cdr3_nt: TGTGCCTGGAGTCGTAGTTTCACGGGGGTCTACGAGCAGTACTTC
d_call: NA; j_call: TRBJ1-2; v_call: TRBV7-9; clone_size: NA; cdr3_aa: CASSLDSYGYTF; cdr3_nt: TGTGCCAGCAGCTTGGACAGCTATGGCTACACCTTC
d_call: TRBD2; j_call: TRBJ2-3; v_call: TRBV11-2; clone_size: NA; cdr3_aa: CASSTLPGGADTQYF; cdr3_nt: TGTGCCAGCAGCACCCTTCCCGGGGGGGCCGATACGCAGTATTTT
d_call: NA; j_call: TRBJ1-4; v_call: TRBV5-1; clone_size: NA; cdr3_aa: CASSLGGATNEKLFF; cdr3_nt: TGCGCCAGCAGCTTGGGAGGAGCAACTAATGAAAAACTGTTTTTT
d_call: NA; j_call: TRBJ1-1; v_call: TRBV18; clone_size: NA; cdr3_aa: CASSSSRAGNTEAFF; cdr3_nt: TGTGCCAGCTCATCAAGTCGAGCAGGTAATACTGAAGCTTTCTTT
d_call: NA; j_call: TRBJ2-7; v_call: TRBV10-3; clone_size: NA; cdr3_aa: CAISAQGIGYEQYF; cdr3_nt: TGTGCCATCAGTGCGCAGGGGATTGGCTACGAGCAGTACTTC
d_call: TRBD2; j_call: TRBJ2-5; v_call: TRBV28; clone_size: NA; cdr3_aa: CASTPLAGEQETQYF; cdr3_nt: TGTGCCAGCACACCGCTAGCGGGAGAGCAAGAGACCCAGTACTTC
d_call: NA; j_call: TRBJ1-2; v_call: TRBV30; clone_size: NA; cdr3_aa: CAWSVPARGTDYGYTF; cdr3_nt: TGTGCCTGGAGTGTACCCGCTAGGGGAACGGACTATGGCTACACCTTC
d_call: TRBD1; j_call: TRBJ2-7; v_call: TRBV5-6; clone_size: NA; cdr3_aa: CASSQGQGAIVYEQYF; cdr3_nt: TGTGCCAGCAGCCAGGGACAGGGGGCTATCGTCTACGAGCAGTACTTC
d_call: NA; j_call: TRBJ2-2; v_call: TRBV6-1; clone_size: few; cdr3_aa: CASKLWRVNTGELFF; cdr3_nt: TGTGCCAGCAAGCTCTGGCGGGTGAACACCGGGGAGCTGTTTTTT
d_call: TRBD1; j_call: TRBJ2-2; v_call: TRBV2; clone_size: NA; cdr3_aa: CASRDRASGTGELFF; cdr3_nt: TGTGCCAGTCGGGACAGGGCGTCGGGGACCGGGGAGCTGTTTTTT
d_call: NA; j_call: TRBJ1-2; v_call: TRBV4-1; clone_size: NA; cdr3_aa: CASSHPIRDYGYTF; cdr3_nt: TGCGCCAGCAGCCACCCCATCCGGGACTATGGCTACACCTTC
d_call: TRBD2; j_call: TRBJ2-5; v_call: TRBV11-3; clone_size: few; cdr3_aa: CASSLAGGTPGETQYF; cdr3_nt: TGTGCCAGCAGCTTAGCGGGGGGGACCCCAGGAGAGACCCAGTACTTC
d_call: NA; j_call: TRBJ1-5; v_call: TRBV28; clone_size: NA; cdr3_aa: CASSLGGISNQPQHF; cdr3_nt: TGTGCCAGCAGTCTGGGGGGTATTAGCAATCAGCCCCAGCATTTT
d_call: TRBD2; j_call: TRBJ2-1; v_call: TRBV5-6; clone_size: NA; cdr3_aa: CASSQGTSGRLF; cdr3_nt: TGTGCCAGCAGCCAAGGGACTAGCGGGAGGCTCTTC
d_call: TRBD1; j_call: TRBJ2-2; v_call: TRBV5-4; clone_size: NA; cdr3_aa: CASSYGRQGGTGELFF; cdr3_nt: TGTGCCAGCAGCTATGGGAGACAGGGTGGCACCGGGGAGCTGTTTTTT
d_call: NA; j_call: TRBJ1-5; v_call: TRBV11-2; clone_size: NA; cdr3_aa: CASSRQMGDQPQHF; cdr3_nt: TGTGCCAGCAGCCGACAGATGGGCGATCAGCCCCAGCATTTT
d_call: TRBD2; j_call: TRBJ2-1; v_call: TRBV7-2; clone_size: NA; cdr3_aa: CASSLVLLAGGPSEQFF; cdr3_nt: TGTGCCAGCAGCTTAGTTCTACTAGCGGGGGGGCCTAGTGAGCAGTTCTTC
d_call: TRBD1; j_call: TRBJ1-1; v_call: TRBV18; clone_size: few; cdr3_aa: CASSPIGGMNTEAFF; cdr3_nt: TGTGCCAGCTCCCCCATAGGGGGCATGAACACTGAAGCTTTCTTT
d_call: NA; j_call: TRBJ1-2; v_call: TRBV27; clone_size: NA; cdr3_aa: CASSRTQRHNYGYTF; cdr3_nt: TGTGCCAGCAGCCGGACACAACGGCATAACTATGGCTACACCTTC
d_call: TRBD2; j_call: TRBJ2-2; v_call: TRBV7-2; clone_size: NA; cdr3_aa: CASRQNIGGRAHTGELFF; cdr3_nt: TGTGCCAGCAGGCAAAATATTGGCGGGAGGGCCCACACCGGGGAGCTGTTTTTT
d_call: TRBD1; j_call: TRBJ1-6; v_call: TRBV19; clone_size: NA; cdr3_aa: CASTTGTGPDSPLHF; cdr3_nt: TGTGCCAGTACTACAGGGACAGGCCCTGATTCACCCCTCCACTTT
d_call: TRBD1; j_call: TRBJ2-1; v_call: TRBV27; clone_size: NA; cdr3_aa: CASSPYRGPNNEQFF; cdr3_nt: TGTGCCAGCAGTCCGTACAGGGGCCCTAACAATGAGCAGTTCTTC
d_call: NA; j_call: TRBJ1-1; v_call: TRBV6-5; clone_size: NA; cdr3_aa: CASSSTRTGQTTEAFF; cdr3_nt: TGTGCCAGCAGTTCGACTCGGACTGGGCAGACCACTGAAGCTTTCTTT
d_call: TRBD2; j_call: TRBJ2-1; v_call: TRBV7-2; clone_size: NA; cdr3_aa: CASSFGSPTSGGPPEQFF; cdr3_nt: TGTGCCAGCAGCTTTGGGTCCCCGACTAGCGGGGGTCCCCCAGAGCAGTTCTTC
d_call: NA; j_call: TRBJ1-1; v_call: TRBV18; clone_size: NA; cdr3_aa: CASGDWDTEAFF; cdr3_nt: TGTGCCTCCGGGGATTGGGACACTGAAGCTTTCTTT
d_call: NA; j_call: TRBJ2-1; v_call: TRBV2; clone_size: NA; cdr3_aa: CASRSEGLSYNEQFF; cdr3_nt: TGTGCCAGCAGGTCGGAGGGTCTCTCCTACAATGAGCAGTTCTTC
d_call: NA; j_call: TRBJ2-7; v_call: TRBV7-9; clone_size: few; cdr3_aa: CASSLRGEQYF; cdr3_nt: TGTGCCAGCAGCTTAAGAGGCGAGCAGTACTTC
d_call: TRBD2; j_call: TRBJ2-2; v_call: TRBV7-9; clone_size: few; cdr3_aa: CASRPPGTKNTGELFF; cdr3_nt: TGTGCCAGCAGACCACCCGGGACTAAGAACACCGGGGAGCTGTTTTTT
d_call: TRBD2; j_call: TRBJ2-7; v_call: TRBV9; clone_size: NA; cdr3_aa: CASSAGLAGGLSYEQYF; cdr3_nt: TGTGCCAGCAGCGCGGGACTAGCGGGAGGTCTATCCTACGAGCAGTACTTC
d_call: NA; j_call: TRBJ2-2; v_call: TRBV11-2; clone_size: NA; cdr3_aa: CASSLRGSNTGELFF; cdr3_nt: TGTGCCAGCAGCCTTCGAGGATCCAACACCGGGGAGCTGTTTTTT
d_call: NA; j_call: TRBJ2-5; v_call: TRBV6-1; clone_size: NA; cdr3_aa: CASSEGRTPSQYF; cdr3_nt: TGTGCCAGCAGTGAAGGCAGAACCCCCTCCCAGTACTTC
d_call: NA; j_call: TRBJ1-3; v_call: TRBV28; clone_size: NA; cdr3_aa: CASSLMSGSGNTIYF; cdr3_nt: TGTGCCAGCAGTTTAATGTCAGGGTCTGGAAACACCATATATTTT
d_call: NA; j_call: TRBJ1-6; v_call: TRBV30; clone_size: few; cdr3_aa: CAWRLPLHRAKRWDSPLHF; cdr3_nt: TGTGCCTGGAGGCTACCGCTCCACAGGGCTAAGAGGTGGGATTCACCCCTCCACTTT
d_call: NA; j_call: TRBJ1-4; v_call: TRBV2; clone_size: NA; cdr3_aa: CASSFITGTTNEKLFF; cdr3_nt: TGTGCCAGCAGCTTTATAACAGGGACAACTAATGAAAAACTGTTTTTT
d_call: NA; j_call: TRBJ1-1; v_call: TRBV9; clone_size: once; cdr3_aa: CASSVVSNTEAFF; cdr3_nt: TGTGCCAGCAGCGTAGTGAGTAACACTGAAGCTTTCTTT
d_call: NA; j_call: TRBJ1-3; v_call: TRBV9; clone_size: NA; cdr3_aa: CASSPLITGTGNTIYF; cdr3_nt: TGTGCCAGCAGCCCACTAATCACAGGGACTGGAAACACCATATATTTT
d_call: NA; j_call: TRBJ1-1; v_call: TRBV2; clone_size: NA; cdr3_aa: CANTPDYLNTEAFF; cdr3_nt: TGTGCCAACACCCCAGATTATCTGAACACTGAAGCTTTCTTT
d_call: TRBD1; j_call: TRBJ1-3; v_call: TRBV6-1; clone_size: NA; cdr3_aa: CASSADRVGNTIYF; cdr3_nt: TGTGCCAGCAGTGCCGACAGGGTTGGAAACACCATATATTTT
d_call: TRBD1; j_call: TRBJ1-6; v_call: TRBV7-9; clone_size: NA; cdr3_aa: CASSLGVAGRGYNSPLHF; cdr3_nt: TGTGCCAGCAGCTTAGGGGTCGCGGGCAGGGGGTATAATTCACCCCTCCACTTT
d_call: NA; j_call: TRBJ2-7; v_call: TRBV27; clone_size: NA; cdr3_aa: CASSFVNPLGLSSYEQYF; cdr3_nt: TGTGCCAGCAGTTTTGTCAATCCGCTCGGGTTAAGCTCCTACGAGCAGTACTTC
d_call: NA; j_call: TRBJ2-7; v_call: TRBV9; clone_size: few; cdr3_aa: CASSVDFSGYEQYF; cdr3_nt: TGTGCCAGCAGCGTAGACTTTAGCGGCTACGAGCAGTACTTC
d_call: TRBD1; j_call: TRBJ1-3; v_call: TRBV7-2; clone_size: NA; cdr3_aa: CASSPRQGSGNTIYF; cdr3_nt: TGTGCCAGCAGCCCACGACAGGGTTCAGGAAACACCATATATTTT
d_call: TRBD1; j_call: TRBJ1-4; v_call: TRBV6-1; clone_size: once; cdr3_aa: CASRPGQGNEKLFF; cdr3_nt: TGTGCCAGCAGGCCGGGACAGGGGAACGAAAAACTGTTTTTT
d_call: NA; j_call: TRBJ1-5; v_call: TRBV28; clone_size: once; cdr3_aa: CASYQGSYNQPQHF; cdr3_nt: TGTGCCAGCTATCAGGGGTCGTACAATCAGCCCCAGCATTTT
d_call: TRBD1; j_call: TRBJ2-2; v_call: TRBV5-4; clone_size: NA; cdr3_aa: CASSFGGTGGNTGELFF; cdr3_nt: TGTGCCAGCAGCTTTGGCGGGACAGGGGGCAACACCGGGGAGCTGTTTTTT
d_call: TRBD2; j_call: TRBJ2-3; v_call: TRBV5-1; clone_size: NA; cdr3_aa: CASSLSGGDMDTQYF; cdr3_nt: TGCGCCAGCAGCTTGAGCGGGGGGGATATGGATACGCAGTATTTT
d_call: NA; j_call: TRBJ2-2; v_call: TRBV2; clone_size: NA; cdr3_aa: CASSVSTRLNTGELFF; cdr3_nt: TGTGCCAGCAGTGTGTCCACCAGACTGAACACCGGGGAGCTGTTTTTT
d_call: TRBD1; j_call: TRBJ1-5; v_call: TRBV10-3; clone_size: NA; cdr3_aa: CAISEGTGGLNQPQHF; cdr3_nt: TGTGCCATCAGTGAAGGGACAGGAGGGTTAAATCAGCCCCAGCATTTT
d_call: TRBD1; j_call: TRBJ2-3; v_call: TRBV15; clone_size: NA; cdr3_aa: CATSRQGALTDTQYF; cdr3_nt: TGTGCCACCAGCAGACAGGGGGCACTCACAGATACGCAGTATTTT
d_call: TRBD1; j_call: TRBJ1-2; v_call: TRBV27; clone_size: NA; cdr3_aa: CASSLTGGRRSGYTF; cdr3_nt: TGTGCCAGCAGTTTAACAGGGGGCCGGCGAAGTGGCTACACCTTC
d_call: NA; j_call: TRBJ1-2; v_call: TRBV4-3; clone_size: NA; cdr3_aa: CASSQGTAKNYGYTF; cdr3_nt: TGCGCCAGCAGCCAAGGGACAGCTAAGAACTATGGCTACACCTTC
d_call: NA; j_call: TRBJ1-5; v_call: TRBV6-5; clone_size: NA; cdr3_aa: CASSVSRGSQPQHF; cdr3_nt: TGTGCCAGCAGTGTTTCAAGGGGAAGTCAGCCCCAGCATTTT